The rows below give T cell receptor beta chains drawn from one sample of a study of blood T cell repertoires in COVID-19. Sequencing was performed with immunoSEQ multiplex PCR; in TCRdb, only in-frame clones are kept and a portion is missing. In the table there are 95,000 to 150,000 clones, 80% of which are singletons. The sample comprised peripheral blood. The receptors originated from a human donor in a cohort sampled during active COVID-19. Both conserved end residues are part of each CDR3. The D gene is left open where the match is weak. Rows give clone size only sometimes, using once, few, many, or a class for an expanded clone.

j_gene | abundance | d_gene | v_gene | CDR3aa | CDR3nt
TRBJ1-3 | NA | NA | TRBV18 | CASSPQGEPGNTIYF | TGTGCCAGCTCACCCCAGGGTGAACCTGGAAACACCATATATTTT
TRBJ2-2 | NA | TRBD2 | TRBV5-4 | CASSSGLAGAANTGELFF | TGTGCCAGCAGCTCAGGACTAGCGGGGGCCGCGAACACCGGGGAGCTGTTTTTT
TRBJ2-7 | NA | TRBD1 | TRBV13 | CASSFQGQGSYEQYF | TGTGCCAGCAGCTTTCAGGGACAGGGAAGCTACGAGCAGTACTTC
TRBJ2-5 | few | NA | TRBV28 | CASSLTGVGVRETQYF | TGTGCCAGCAGTTTGACAGGCGTAGGGGTCCGGGAGACCCAGTACTTC
TRBJ1-2 | NA | TRBD1 | TRBV4-2 | CASSPAGTGSFVLGYTF | TGTGCCAGCAGCCCAGCGGGGACAGGGAGTTTTGTACTGGGCTACACCTTC
TRBJ1-2 | few | NA | TRBV7-2 | CASSLDSGNTNYGYTF | TGTGCCAGCAGCTTAGACTCGGGTAATACTAACTATGGCTACACCTTC
TRBJ2-2 | NA | NA | TRBV3-1/TRBV3-2 | CASSPTGGPGELFF | TGTGCCAGCAGCCCCACCGGGGGTCCCGGGGAGCTGTTTTTT
TRBJ2-2 | once | NA | TRBV18 | CASSPRLSTGELFF | TGTGCCAGCTCACCACGGCTTTCCACCGGGGAGCTGTTTTTT
TRBJ1-2 | NA | NA | TRBV30 | CAWTPQGYGYTF | TGTGCCTGGACCCCACAGGGATATGGCTACACCTTC
TRBJ2-2 | NA | TRBD1 | TRBV7-8 | CASSLPQGVDELFF | TGTGCCAGCAGCTTACCTCAGGGGGTCGATGAGCTGTTTTTT
TRBJ1-3 | few | TRBD1 | TRBV6-6 | CASSRGLGNTIYF | TGTGCCAGCAGCAGGGGGCTTGGAAACACCATATATTTT
TRBJ2-5 | NA | TRBD1 | TRBV5-4 | CASSPGTAQETQYF | TGTGCCAGCAGCCCAGGGACAGCCCAAGAGACCCAGTACTTC
TRBJ1-1 | NA | NA | TRBV5-6 | CASSSWDVQGAFF | TGTGCCAGCAGCTCCTGGGACGTCCAGGGGGCTTTCTTT
TRBJ1-5 | NA | NA | TRBV28 | CATTSSNQPQHF | TGTGCCACTACGTCCAGCAATCAGCCCCAGCATTTT
TRBJ2-1 | few | NA | TRBV12-3/TRBV12-4 | CASSPQRSGEQFF | TGTGCCAGCAGCCCCCAGAGGAGCGGTGAGCAGTTCTTC
TRBJ1-1 | NA | NA | TRBV28 | CASRLSGEAFF | TGTGCCAGCAGACTTTCAGGGGAAGCTTTCTTT
TRBJ1-2 | NA | NA | TRBV20-1 | CSARGAGGYTF | TGCAGTGCTAGGGGGGCAGGTGGCTACACCTTC
TRBJ1-1 | NA | NA | TRBV3-1/TRBV3-2 | CASSQGEGTEAFF | TGTGCCAGCAGCCAAGGGGAGGGGACTGAAGCTTTCTTT
TRBJ1-1 | NA | NA | TRBV5-1 | CASSLSMGGVTEAFF | TGCGCCAGCAGCTTGTCGATGGGGGGTGTAACTGAAGCTTTCTTT
TRBJ2-2 | once | NA | TRBV7-2 | CAWDGLRNTGELFF | TGTGCCTGGGACGGACTAAGGAACACCGGGGAGCTGTTTTTT
TRBJ1-4 | NA | TRBD1 | TRBV27 | CASSPWTGDHEKLFF | TGTGCCAGCAGTCCTTGGACAGGGGATCACGAAAAACTGTTTTTT
TRBJ2-2 | NA | NA | TRBV7-9 | CASSPRRGNTGELFF | TGTGCCAGCAGCCCCCGCAGGGGGAACACCGGGGAGCTGTTTTTT
TRBJ2-5 | NA | NA | TRBV29-1 | CSVDNDSQETQYF | TGCAGCGTTGACAACGACAGCCAAGAGACCCAGTACTTC
TRBJ2-1 | NA | NA | TRBV6-2/TRBV6-3 | CASSQDKYNEQFF | TGTGCCAGCAGCCAAGACAAATACAATGAGCAGTTCTTC
TRBJ1-6 | NA | NA | TRBV5-1 | CASSLEQGRNSPLHF | TGCGCCAGCAGCTTGGAACAGGGAAGGAATTCACCCCTCCACTTT
TRBJ1-3 | NA | NA | TRBV19 | CASSYSGLPGSGNTIYF | TGTGCCAGTAGTTATTCGGGACTCCCAGGTTCTGGAAACACCATATATTTT
TRBJ2-7 | few | NA | TRBV29-1 | CSVDRGSGYEQYF | TGCAGCGTTGATCGAGGATCGGGGTACGAGCAGTACTTC
TRBJ1-1 | once | NA | TRBV18 | CASSPVGGRGTEAFF | TGTGCCAGCTCACCCGTAGGAGGGAGAGGAACTGAAGCTTTCTTT
TRBJ1-1 | NA | TRBD1 | TRBV7-6 | CASSPGQGGSSTEAFF | TGTGCCAGCAGCCCGGGACAGGGGGGGTCTAGCACTGAAGCTTTCTTT
TRBJ2-1 | NA | TRBD2 | TRBV19 | CASSIRGVGQFF | TGTGCCAGTAGTATCCGGGGGGTTGGGCAGTTCTTC
TRBJ2-4 | NA | NA | TRBV6-2/TRBV6-3 | CASSYPLLGEENIQYF | TGTGCCAGCAGTTACCCACTTTTGGGTGAGGAAAACATTCAGTACTTC
TRBJ1-1 | NA | NA | TRBV4-3 | CASSPSRGGMNTEAFF | TGCGCCAGCAGCCCATCGAGGGGGGGAATGAACACTGAAGCTTTCTTT
TRBJ2-1 | NA | NA | TRBV19 | CASRRHSGGRYEQFF | TGTGCCAGTAGAAGACATTCCGGAGGTCGTTATGAGCAGTTCTTC
TRBJ2-7 | NA | TRBD2 | TRBV7-2 | CASSLNLAGAYEQYF | TGTGCCAGCAGCTTAAATCTAGCGGGGGCCTACGAGCAGTACTTC
TRBJ1-3 | NA | NA | TRBV9 | CASSVGDFSGNTIYF | TGTGCCAGCAGCGTGGGAGATTTCTCTGGAAACACCATATATTTT
TRBJ2-1 | NA | NA | TRBV7-3 | CASSLDLASTSSNEQFF | TGTGCCAGCAGCTTAGACCTAGCGTCCACTTCAAGCAATGAGCAGTTCTTC
TRBJ2-7 | NA | TRBD2 | TRBV6-5 | CASSSSGGSYEQYF | TGTGCCAGCAGTTCCTCGGGGGGATCCTACGAGCAGTACTTC
TRBJ1-1 | NA | TRBD1 | TRBV7-2 | CASSSTGMNTEAFF | TGTGCCAGCAGCTCGACAGGGATGAACACTGAAGCTTTCTTT
TRBJ2-5 | NA | TRBD1 | TRBV28 | CASSQTGGIAETQYF | TGTGCCAGCAGCCAGACAGGGGGGATTGCGGAGACCCAGTACTTC
TRBJ2-2 | NA | TRBD1 | TRBV7-2 | CASSSRQGTGELFF | TGTGCCAGCAGCTCTAGACAGGGTACCGGGGAGCTGTTTTTT
TRBJ1-6 | NA | TRBD1 | TRBV2 | CASSEVEDRASSYNSPLHF | TGTGCCAGCAGTGAAGTAGAAGACAGGGCTAGCTCCTATAATTCACCCCTCCACTTT
TRBJ2-7 | NA | NA | TRBV7-9 | CASSWRDSEQYF | TGTGCCAGCAGCTGGAGGGACAGTGAGCAGTACTTC
TRBJ2-3 | once | NA | TRBV18 | CASSPGGPSTDTQYF | TGTGCCAGCTCACCGGGCGGGCCTAGCACAGATACGCAGTATTTT
TRBJ1-2 | NA | TRBD1 | TRBV2 | CASRGGPGQGALGYTF | TGTGCCAGCAGAGGCGGGCCGGGACAGGGGGCTTTAGGCTACACCTTC
TRBJ2-2 | NA | NA | TRBV6-5 | CASTRRGTGELFF | TGTGCCAGCACCCGAAGGGGCACCGGGGAGCTGTTTTTT
TRBJ2-1 | NA | NA | TRBV4-3 | CASSQTGLYNEQFF | TGCGCCAGCAGCCAGACGGGACTCTACAATGAGCAGTTCTTC
TRBJ2-1 | NA | TRBD1 | TRBV28 | CASSSRPGQGPGNEQFF | TGTGCCAGCAGTTCCCGTCCGGGACAGGGGCCGGGGAATGAGCAGTTCTTC
TRBJ2-1 | NA | TRBD1 | TRBV5-5 | CASSLAGTGGGEQFF | TGTGCCAGCAGCTTGGCCGGGACAGGGGGCGGTGAGCAGTTCTTC
TRBJ1-3 | NA | NA | TRBV29-1 | CSVLSGNTIYF | TGCAGCGTCCTATCTGGAAACACCATATATTTT
TRBJ2-3 | once | TRBD1 | TRBV28 | CASSTTGQGNTDTQYF | TGTGCCAGCAGTACCACCGGACAGGGAAACACAGATACGCAGTATTTT
TRBJ1-5 | NA | TRBD1 | TRBV4-2 | CASSLTGQGHQPQHF | TGTGCCAGCAGCCTCACGGGACAGGGGCATCAGCCCCAGCATTTT
TRBJ2-1 | NA | NA | TRBV9 | CASSPPRRAVEQFF | TGTGCCAGCAGCCCCCCCCGGAGGGCGGTTGAGCAGTTCTTC
TRBJ1-6 | NA | TRBD1 | TRBV5-4 | CASSFGGGQGRNSPLHF | TGTGCCAGCAGCTTTGGTGGGGGACAGGGGAGGAATTCACCCCTCCACTTT
TRBJ1-2 | once | TRBD1 | TRBV28 | CASSLISGTDYGYTF | TGTGCCAGCAGTTTGATCTCCGGGACAGACTATGGCTACACCTTC
TRBJ2-6 | few | NA | TRBV7-3 | CASSLTGPGANVLTF | TGTGCCAGCAGCTTAACGGGGCCTGGGGCCAACGTCCTGACTTTC
TRBJ1-1 | NA | NA | TRBV19 | CASQDQGTEAFF | TGTGCCAGCCAAGACCAGGGTACTGAAGCTTTCTTT
TRBJ1-2 | NA | NA | TRBV21-1 | CASSKAQGYTF | TGTGCCAGCAGCAAAGCTCAGGGCTACACCTTC
TRBJ1-2 | NA | TRBD1 | TRBV9 | CASSVDRGYGYTF | TGTGCCAGCAGCGTAGACAGGGGGTATGGCTACACCTTC
TRBJ2-7 | many | TRBD1 | TRBV7-3 | CASSLSGGEGEQYF | TGTGCCAGCAGCTTATCAGGGGGCGAAGGCGAGCAGTACTTC
TRBJ2-5 | NA | NA | TRBV5-4 | CASSLRSGYQETQYF | TGTGCCAGCAGCTTGCGATCAGGGTATCAAGAGACCCAGTACTTC